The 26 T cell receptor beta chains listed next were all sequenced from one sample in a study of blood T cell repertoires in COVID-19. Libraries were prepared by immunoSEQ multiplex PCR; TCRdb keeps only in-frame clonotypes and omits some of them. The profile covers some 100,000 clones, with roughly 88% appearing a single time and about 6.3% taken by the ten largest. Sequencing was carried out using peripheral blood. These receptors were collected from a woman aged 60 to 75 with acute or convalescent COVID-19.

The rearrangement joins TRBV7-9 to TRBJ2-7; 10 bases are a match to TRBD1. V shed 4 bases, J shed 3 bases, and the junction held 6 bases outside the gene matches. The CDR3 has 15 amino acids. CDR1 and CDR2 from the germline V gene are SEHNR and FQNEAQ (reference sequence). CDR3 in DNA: TGTGCCAGCAGCTCGACCGGGACAGGGGACTACGAGCAGTACTTC. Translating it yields CASSSTGTGDYEQYF.

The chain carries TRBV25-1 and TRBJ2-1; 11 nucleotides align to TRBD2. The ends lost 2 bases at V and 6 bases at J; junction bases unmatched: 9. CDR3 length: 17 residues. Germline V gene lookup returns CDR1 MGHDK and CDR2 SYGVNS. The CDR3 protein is CASSEHHRTSGGNEQFF. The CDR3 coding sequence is TGTGCCAGCAGTGAACACCACCGAACTAGCGGGGGCAATGAGCAGTTCTTC. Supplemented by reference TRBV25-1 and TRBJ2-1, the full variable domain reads EADIYQTPRYLVIGTGKKITLECSQTMGHDKMYWYQQDPGMELHLIHYSYGVNSTEKGDLSSESTVSRIRTEHFPLTLESARPSHTSQYLCASSEHHRTSGGNEQFFGPGTRLTVL.

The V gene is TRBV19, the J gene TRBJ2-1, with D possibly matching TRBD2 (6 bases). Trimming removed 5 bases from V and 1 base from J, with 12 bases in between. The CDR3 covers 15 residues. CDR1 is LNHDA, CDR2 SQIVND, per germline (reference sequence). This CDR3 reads CASSRAGLSYNEQFF. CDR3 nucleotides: TGTGCCAGTAGTCGAGCGGGTCTTTCCTACAATGAGCAGTTCTTC. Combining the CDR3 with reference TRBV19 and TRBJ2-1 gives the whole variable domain DGGITQSPKYLFRKEGQNVTLSCEQNLNHDAMYWYRQDPGQGLRLIYYSQIVNDFQKGDIAEGYSVSREKKESFPLTVTSAQKNPTAFYLCASSRAGLSYNEQFFGPGTRLTVL.

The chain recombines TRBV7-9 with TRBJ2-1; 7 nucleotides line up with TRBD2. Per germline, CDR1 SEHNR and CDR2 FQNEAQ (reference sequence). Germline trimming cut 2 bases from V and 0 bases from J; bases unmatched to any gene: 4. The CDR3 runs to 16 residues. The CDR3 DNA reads TGTGCCAGCAGCTTACGGGGGGTCGGCTCCTACAATGAGCAGTTCTTC. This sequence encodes CASSLRGVGSYNEQFF.

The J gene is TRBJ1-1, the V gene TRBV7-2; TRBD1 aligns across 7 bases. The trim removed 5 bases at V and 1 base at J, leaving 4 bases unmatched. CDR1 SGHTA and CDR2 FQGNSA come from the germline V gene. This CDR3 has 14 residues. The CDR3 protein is CASSPRQGNTEAFF. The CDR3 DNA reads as TGTGCCAGCAGCCCTCGACAGGGGAACACTGAAGCTTTCTTT.

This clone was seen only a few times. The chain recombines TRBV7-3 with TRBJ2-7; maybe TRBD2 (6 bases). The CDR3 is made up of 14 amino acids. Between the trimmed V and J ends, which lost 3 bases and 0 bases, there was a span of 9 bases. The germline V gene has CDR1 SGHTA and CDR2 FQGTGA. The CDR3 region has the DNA TGTGCCAGCAGCTTCGGGGGACTCTCCTACGAGCAGTACTTC. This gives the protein CASSFGGLSYEQYF.

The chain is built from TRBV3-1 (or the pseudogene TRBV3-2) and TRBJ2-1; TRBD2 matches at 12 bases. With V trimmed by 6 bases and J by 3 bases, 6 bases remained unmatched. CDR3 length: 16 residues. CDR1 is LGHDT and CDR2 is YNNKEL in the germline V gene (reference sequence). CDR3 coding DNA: TGTGCCAGCAGACCTAGCGGGAGGGTGGGCTACAATGAGCAGTTCTTC. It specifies CASRPSGRVGYNEQFF.

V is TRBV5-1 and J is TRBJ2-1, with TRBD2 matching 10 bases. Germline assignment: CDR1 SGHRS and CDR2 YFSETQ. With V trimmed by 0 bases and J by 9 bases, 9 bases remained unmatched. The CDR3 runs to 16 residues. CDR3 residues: CASSLGTSGSTGEQFF. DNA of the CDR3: TGCGCCAGCAGCTTGGGGACTAGCGGATCTACAGGTGAGCAGTTCTTC.

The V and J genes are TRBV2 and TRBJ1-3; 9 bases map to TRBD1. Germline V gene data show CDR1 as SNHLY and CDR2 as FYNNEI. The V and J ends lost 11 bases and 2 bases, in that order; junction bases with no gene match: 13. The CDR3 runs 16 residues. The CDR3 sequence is CAGARGQGGAGNTIYF. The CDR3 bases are TGTGCCGGGGCCCGGGGACAGGGAGGAGCTGGAAACACCATATATTTT. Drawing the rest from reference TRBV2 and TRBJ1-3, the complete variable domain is EPEVTQTPSHQVTQMGQEVILRCVPISNHLYFYWYRQILGQKVEFLVSFYNNEISEKSEIFDDQFSVERPDGSNFTLKIRSTKLEDSAMYFCAGARGQGGAGNTIYFGEGSWLTVV.

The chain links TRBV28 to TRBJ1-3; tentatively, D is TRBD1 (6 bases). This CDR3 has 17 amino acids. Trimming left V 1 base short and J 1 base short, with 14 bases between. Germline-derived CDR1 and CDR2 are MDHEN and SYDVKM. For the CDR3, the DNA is TGTGCCAGCAGTTTATTGGGTGGACAGAGATCTGGAAACACCATATATTTT. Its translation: CASSLLGGQRSGNTIYF.

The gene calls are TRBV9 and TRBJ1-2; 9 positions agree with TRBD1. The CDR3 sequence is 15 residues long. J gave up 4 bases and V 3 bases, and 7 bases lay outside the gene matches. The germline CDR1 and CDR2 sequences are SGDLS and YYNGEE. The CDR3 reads CASSGQGEYLYGYTF. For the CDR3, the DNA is TGTGCCAGCAGCGGACAGGGGGAGTACCTCTATGGCTACACCTTC.

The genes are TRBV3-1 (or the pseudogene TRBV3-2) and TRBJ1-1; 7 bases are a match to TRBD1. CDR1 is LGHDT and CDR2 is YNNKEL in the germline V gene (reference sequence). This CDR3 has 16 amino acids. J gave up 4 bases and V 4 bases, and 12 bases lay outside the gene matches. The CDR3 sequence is CASSPPSGTVSTEAFF. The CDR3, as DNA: TGTGCCAGCAGCCCTCCCTCGGGGACAGTGAGCACTGAAGCTTTCTTT.

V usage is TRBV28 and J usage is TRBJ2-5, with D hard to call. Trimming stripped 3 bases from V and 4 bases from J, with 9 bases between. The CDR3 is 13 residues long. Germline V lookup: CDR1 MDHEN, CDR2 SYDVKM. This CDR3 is CASSFIVPETQYF. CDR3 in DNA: TGTGCCAGCAGTTTTATCGTCCCAGAGACCCAGTACTTC.

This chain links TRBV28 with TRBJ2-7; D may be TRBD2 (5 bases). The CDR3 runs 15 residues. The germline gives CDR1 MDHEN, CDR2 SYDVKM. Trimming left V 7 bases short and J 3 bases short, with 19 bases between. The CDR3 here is CASIKLGGENYEQYF. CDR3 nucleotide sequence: TGTGCCAGCATTAAACTAGGTGGAGAAAACTACGAGCAGTACTTC.

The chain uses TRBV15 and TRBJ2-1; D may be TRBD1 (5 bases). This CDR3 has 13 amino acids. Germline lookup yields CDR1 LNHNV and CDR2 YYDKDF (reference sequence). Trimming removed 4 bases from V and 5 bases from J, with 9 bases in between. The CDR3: CATSINRNNEQFF. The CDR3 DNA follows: TGTGCCACCAGCATTAACAGGAACAATGAGCAGTTCTTC.

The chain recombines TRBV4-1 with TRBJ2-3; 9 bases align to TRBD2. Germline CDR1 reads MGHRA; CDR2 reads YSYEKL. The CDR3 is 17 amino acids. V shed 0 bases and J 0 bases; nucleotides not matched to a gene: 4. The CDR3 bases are TGCGCCAGCAGCCAAGATTCGACTAGCGGTAGCACAGATACGCAGTATTTT. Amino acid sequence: CASSQDSTSGSTDTQYF.

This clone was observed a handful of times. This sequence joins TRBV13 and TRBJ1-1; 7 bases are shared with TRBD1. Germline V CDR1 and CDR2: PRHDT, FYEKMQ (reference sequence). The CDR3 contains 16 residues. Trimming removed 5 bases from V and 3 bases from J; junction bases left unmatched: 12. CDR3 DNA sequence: TGTGCCAGCAGCCCGGGGACAGCGAGAAGTTACACTGAAGCTTTCTTT. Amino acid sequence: CASSPGTARSYTEAFF.

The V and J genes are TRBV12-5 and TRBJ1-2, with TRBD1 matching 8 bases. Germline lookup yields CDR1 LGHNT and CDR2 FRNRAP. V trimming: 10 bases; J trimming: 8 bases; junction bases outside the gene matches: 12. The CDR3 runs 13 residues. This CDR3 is CAKKDRDGLGYTF. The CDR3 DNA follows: TGTGCTAAAAAGGACAGGGACGGGTTGGGCTACACCTTC.

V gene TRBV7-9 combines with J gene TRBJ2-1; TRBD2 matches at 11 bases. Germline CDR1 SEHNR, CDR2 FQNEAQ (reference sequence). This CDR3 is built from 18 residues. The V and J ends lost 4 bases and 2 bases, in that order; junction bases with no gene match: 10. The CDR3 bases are TGTGCCAGCAGCTCACTACCAACTAGCGGGAGCCCCTACAATGAGCAGTTCTTC. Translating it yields CASSSLPTSGSPYNEQFF.

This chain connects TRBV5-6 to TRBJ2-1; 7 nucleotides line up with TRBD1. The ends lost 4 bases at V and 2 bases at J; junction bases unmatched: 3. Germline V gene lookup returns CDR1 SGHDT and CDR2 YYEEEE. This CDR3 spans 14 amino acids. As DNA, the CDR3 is TGTGCCAGCAGCCCGGGGACAGCCTACAATGAGCAGTTCTTC. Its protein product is CASSPGTAYNEQFF. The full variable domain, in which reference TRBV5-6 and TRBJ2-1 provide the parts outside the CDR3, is DAGVTQSPTHLIKTRGQQVTLRCSPKSGHDTVSWYQQALGQGPQFIFQYYEEEERQRGNFPDRFSGHQFPNYSSELNVNALLLGDSALYLCASSPGTAYNEQFFGPGTRLTVL.

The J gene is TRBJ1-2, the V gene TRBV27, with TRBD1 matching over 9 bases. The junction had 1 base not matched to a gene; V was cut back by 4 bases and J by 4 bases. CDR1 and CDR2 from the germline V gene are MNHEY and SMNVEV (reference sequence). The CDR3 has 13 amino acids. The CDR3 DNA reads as TGTGCCAGCAGTTCGACAGGGGGCTATGGCTACACCTTC. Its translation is CASSSTGGYGYTF.

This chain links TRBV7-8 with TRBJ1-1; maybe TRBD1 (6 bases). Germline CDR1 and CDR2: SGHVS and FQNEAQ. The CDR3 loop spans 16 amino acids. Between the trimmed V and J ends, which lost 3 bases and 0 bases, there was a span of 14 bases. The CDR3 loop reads CASSLQGTGLNTEAFF. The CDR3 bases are TGTGCCAGCAGCTTGCAGGGGACGGGGTTGAACACTGAAGCTTTCTTT.

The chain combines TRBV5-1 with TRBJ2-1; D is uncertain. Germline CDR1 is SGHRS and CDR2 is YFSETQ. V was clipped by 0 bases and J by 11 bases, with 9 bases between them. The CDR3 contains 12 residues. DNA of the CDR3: TGCGCCAGCAGCTTGGTTAGTAGCCAGCAGTTCTTC. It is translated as CASSLVSSQQFF.

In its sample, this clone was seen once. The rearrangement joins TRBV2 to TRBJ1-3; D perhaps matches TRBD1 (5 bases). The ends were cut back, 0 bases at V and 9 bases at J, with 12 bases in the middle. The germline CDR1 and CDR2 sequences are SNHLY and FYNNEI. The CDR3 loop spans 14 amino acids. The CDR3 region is CASSEALQGSTIYF. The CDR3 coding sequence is TGTGCCAGCAGTGAAGCGCTTCAGGGTAGCACCATATATTTT.

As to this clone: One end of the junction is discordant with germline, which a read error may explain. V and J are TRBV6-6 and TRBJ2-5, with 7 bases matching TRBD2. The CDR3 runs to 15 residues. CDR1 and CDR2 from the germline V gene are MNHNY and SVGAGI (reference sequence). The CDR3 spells CASSYVGSGKDTQYF. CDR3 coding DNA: TGTGCCAGCAGTTACGTGGGAAGCGGGAAAGACACCCAGTACTTC.

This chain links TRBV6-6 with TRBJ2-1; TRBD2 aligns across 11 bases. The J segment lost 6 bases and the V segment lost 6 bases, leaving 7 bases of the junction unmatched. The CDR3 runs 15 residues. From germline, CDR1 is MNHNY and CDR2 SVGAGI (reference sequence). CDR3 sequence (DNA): TGTGCCAGCAGCTCGACCGGGACTAGCGGCAATGAGCAGTTCTTC. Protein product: CASSSTGTSGNEQFF.